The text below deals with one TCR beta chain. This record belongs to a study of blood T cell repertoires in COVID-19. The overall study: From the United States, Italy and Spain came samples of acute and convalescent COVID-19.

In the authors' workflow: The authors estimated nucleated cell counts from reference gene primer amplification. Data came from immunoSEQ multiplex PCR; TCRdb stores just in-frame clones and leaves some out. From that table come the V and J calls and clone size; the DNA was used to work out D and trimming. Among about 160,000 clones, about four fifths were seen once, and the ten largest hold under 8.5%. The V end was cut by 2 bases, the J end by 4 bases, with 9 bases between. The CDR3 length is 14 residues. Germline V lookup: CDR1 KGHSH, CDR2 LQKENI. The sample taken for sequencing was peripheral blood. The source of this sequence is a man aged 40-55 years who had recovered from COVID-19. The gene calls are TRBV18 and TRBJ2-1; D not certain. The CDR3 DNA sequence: TGTGCCAGCTCACCAGAGGAAACATACAATGAGCAGTTCTTC. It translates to CASSPEETYNEQFF.